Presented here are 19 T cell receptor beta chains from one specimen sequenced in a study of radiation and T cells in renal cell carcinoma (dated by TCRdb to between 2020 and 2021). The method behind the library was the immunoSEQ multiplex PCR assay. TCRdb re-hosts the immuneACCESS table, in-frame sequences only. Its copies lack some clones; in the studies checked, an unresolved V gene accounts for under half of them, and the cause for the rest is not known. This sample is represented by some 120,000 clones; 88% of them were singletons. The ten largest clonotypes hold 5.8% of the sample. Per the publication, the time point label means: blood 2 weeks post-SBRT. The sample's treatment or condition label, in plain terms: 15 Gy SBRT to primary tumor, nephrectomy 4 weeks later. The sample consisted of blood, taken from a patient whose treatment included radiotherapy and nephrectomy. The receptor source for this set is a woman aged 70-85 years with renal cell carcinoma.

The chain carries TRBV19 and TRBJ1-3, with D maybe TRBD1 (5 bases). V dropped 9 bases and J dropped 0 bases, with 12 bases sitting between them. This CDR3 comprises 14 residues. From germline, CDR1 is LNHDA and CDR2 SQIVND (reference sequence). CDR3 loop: CASGRAYSGNTIYF. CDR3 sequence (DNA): TGTGCCAGCGGCAGGGCGTACTCTGGAAACACCATATATTTT. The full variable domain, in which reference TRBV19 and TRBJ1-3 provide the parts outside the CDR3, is DGGITQSPKYLFRKEGQNVTLSCEQNLNHDAMYWYRQDPGQGLRLIYYSQIVNDFQKGDIAEGYSVSREKKESFPLTVTSAQKNPTAFYLCASGRAYSGNTIYFGEGSWLTVV.

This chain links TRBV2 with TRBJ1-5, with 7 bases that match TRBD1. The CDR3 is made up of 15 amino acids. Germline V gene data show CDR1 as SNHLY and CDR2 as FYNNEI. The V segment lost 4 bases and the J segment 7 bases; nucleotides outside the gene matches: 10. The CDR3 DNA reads TGTGCCAGCAGTGGACTGACAGGGTTACGGCAGCCCCAGCATTTT. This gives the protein CASSGLTGLRQPQHF.

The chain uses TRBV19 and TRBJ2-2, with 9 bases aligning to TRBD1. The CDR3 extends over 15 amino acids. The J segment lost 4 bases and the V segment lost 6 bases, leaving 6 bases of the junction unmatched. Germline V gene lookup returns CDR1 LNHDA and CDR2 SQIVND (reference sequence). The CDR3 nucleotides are TGTGCCAGTAGAACAGGGGGCTTGTCCACCGGGGAGCTGTTTTTT. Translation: CASRTGGLSTGELFF. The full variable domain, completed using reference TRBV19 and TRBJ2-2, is DGGITQSPKYLFRKEGQNVTLSCEQNLNHDAMYWYRQDPGQGLRLIYYSQIVNDFQKGDIAEGYSVSREKKESFPLTVTSAQKNPTAFYLCASRTGGLSTGELFFGEGSRLTVL.

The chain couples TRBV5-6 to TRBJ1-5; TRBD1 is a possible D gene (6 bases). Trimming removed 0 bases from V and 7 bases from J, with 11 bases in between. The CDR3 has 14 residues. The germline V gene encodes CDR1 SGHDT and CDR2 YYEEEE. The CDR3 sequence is CASSLGVGGQPQHF. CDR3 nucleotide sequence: TGTGCCAGCAGCTTGGGAGTAGGGGGGCAGCCCCAGCATTTT. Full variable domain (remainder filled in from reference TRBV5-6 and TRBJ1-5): DAGVTQSPTHLIKTRGQQVTLRCSPKSGHDTVSWYQQALGQGPQFIFQYYEEEERQRGNFPDRFSGHQFPNYSSELNVNALLLGDSALYLCASSLGVGGQPQHFGDGTRLSIL.

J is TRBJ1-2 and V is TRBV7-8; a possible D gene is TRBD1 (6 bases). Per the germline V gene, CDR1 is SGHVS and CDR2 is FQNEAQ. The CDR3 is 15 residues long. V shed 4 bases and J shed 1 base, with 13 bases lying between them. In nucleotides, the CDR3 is TGTGCCAGCAGCTCCACAGGGTCGCTTAACTATGGCTACACCTTC. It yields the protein CASSSTGSLNYGYTF.

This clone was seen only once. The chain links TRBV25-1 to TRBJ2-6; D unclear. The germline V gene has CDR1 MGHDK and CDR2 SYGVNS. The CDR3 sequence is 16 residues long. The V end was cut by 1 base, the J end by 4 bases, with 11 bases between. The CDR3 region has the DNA TGTGCCAGCAGTGAATTGGATGGGGTGGGGGCCAACGTCCTGACTTTC. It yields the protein CASSELDGVGANVLTF.

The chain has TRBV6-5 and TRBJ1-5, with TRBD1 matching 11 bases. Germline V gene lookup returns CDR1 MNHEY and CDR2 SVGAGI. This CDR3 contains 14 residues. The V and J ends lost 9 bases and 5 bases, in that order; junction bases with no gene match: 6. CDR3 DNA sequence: TGTGCCAGTTCCCGGGACAGGGGGGATCAGCCCCAGCATTTT. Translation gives CASSRDRGDQPQHF.

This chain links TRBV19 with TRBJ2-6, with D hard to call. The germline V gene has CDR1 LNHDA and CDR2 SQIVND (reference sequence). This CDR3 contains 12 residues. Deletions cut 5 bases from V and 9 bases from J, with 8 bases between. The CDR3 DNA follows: TGTGCCAGTAGTCCCAGGAACAACGTCCTGACTTTC. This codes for CASSPRNNVLTF.

DNA for the CDR3: TGCGCCAGCAGCCAAGGCCCTGGGCAGGGGCTTGGCTACACCTTC. Translation gives CASSQGPGQGLGYTF. The chain is built from TRBV4-1 and TRBJ1-2, with D possibly being TRBD1 (6 bases). Trimming cost V 1 base and J 7 bases, with 16 bases left between them. Germline V lookup: CDR1 MGHRA, CDR2 YSYEKL. The length of the CDR3 is 15 residues.

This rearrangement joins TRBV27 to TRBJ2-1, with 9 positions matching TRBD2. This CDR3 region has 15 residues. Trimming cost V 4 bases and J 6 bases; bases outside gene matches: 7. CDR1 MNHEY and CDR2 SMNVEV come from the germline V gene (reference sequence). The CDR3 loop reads CASSSGGGAGNEQFF. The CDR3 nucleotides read TGTGCCAGCAGTTCCGGCGGGGGGGCCGGCAATGAGCAGTTCTTC.

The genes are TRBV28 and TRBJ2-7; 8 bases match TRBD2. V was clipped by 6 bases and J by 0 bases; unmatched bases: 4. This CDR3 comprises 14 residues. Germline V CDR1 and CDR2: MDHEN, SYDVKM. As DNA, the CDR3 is TGTGCCAGCAGAACTAGCGGTAGCTCCTACGAGCAGTACTTC. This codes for CASRTSGSSYEQYF. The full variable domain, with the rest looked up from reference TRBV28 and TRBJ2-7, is DVKVTQSSRYLVKRTGEKVFLECVQDMDHENMFWYRQDPGLGLRLIYFSYDVKMKEKGDIPEGYSVSREKKERFSLILESASTNQTSMYLCASRTSGSSYEQYFGPGTRLTVT.

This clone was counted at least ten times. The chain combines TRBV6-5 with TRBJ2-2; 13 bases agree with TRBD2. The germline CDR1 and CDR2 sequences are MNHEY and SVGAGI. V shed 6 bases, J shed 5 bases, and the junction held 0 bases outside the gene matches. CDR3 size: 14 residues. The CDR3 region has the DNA TGTGCCAGCAGGACTAGCGGGGGGACCGGGGAGCTGTTTTTT. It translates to CASRTSGGTGELFF.

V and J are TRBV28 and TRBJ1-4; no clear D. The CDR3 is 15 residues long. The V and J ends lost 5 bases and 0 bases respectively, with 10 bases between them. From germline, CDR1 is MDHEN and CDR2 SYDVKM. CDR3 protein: CASSLLSATNEKLFF. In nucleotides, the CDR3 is TGTGCCAGCAGTCTCCTGAGTGCAACTAATGAAAAACTGTTTTTT.

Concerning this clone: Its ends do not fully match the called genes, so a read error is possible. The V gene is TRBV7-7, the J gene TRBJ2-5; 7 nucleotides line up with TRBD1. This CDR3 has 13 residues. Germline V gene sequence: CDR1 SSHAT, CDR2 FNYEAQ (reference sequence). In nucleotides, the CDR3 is TGTGCTAGCAGCCAGGACAGGCAAGAGACCCAGTACTTC. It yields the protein CASSQDRQETQYF.

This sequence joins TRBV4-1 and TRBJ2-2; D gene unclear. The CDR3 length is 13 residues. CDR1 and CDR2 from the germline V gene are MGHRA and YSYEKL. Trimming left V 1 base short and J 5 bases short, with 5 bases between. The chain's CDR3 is CASSQVGTGELFF. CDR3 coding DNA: TGCGCCAGCAGCCAAGTGGGGACCGGGGAGCTGTTTTTT.

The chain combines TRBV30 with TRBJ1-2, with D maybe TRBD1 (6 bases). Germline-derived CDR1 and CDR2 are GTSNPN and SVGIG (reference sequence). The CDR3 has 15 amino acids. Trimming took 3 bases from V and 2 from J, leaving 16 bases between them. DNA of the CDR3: TGTGCCTGGAGAAGACCCGGGACACAGAACTATGGCTACACCTTC. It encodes CAWRRPGTQNYGYTF.

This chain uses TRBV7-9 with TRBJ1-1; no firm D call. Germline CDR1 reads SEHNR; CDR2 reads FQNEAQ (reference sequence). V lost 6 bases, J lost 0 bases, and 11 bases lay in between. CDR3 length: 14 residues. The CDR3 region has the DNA TGTGCCAGCAGTCTTAATCAGGTGAACACTGAAGCTTTCTTT. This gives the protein CASSLNQVNTEAFF. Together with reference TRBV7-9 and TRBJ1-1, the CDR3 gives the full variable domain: DTGVSQNPRHKITKRGQNVTFRCDPISEHNRLYWYRQTLGQGPEFLTYFQNEAQLEKSRLLSDRFSAERPKGSFSTLEIQRTEQGDSAMYLCASSLNQVNTEAFFGQGTRLTVV.

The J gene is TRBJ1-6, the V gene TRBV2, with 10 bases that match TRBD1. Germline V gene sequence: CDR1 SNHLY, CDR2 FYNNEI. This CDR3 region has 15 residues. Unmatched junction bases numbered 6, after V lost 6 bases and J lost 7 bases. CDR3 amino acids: CASSPGTGVNSPLHF. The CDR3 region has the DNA TGTGCCAGCAGCCCCGGGACAGGGGTAAATTCACCCCTCCACTTT.

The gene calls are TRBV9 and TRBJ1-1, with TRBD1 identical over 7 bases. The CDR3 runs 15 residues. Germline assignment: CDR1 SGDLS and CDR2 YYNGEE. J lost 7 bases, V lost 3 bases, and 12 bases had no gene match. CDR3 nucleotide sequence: TGTGCCAGCAGCGCTGCCTCAAAGGGGGCGGGTGAAGCTTTCTTT. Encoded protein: CASSAASKGAGEAFF.